This T cell receptor beta chain came from a study of cytomegalovirus exposure and HLA in healthy donors. Study information: Membership in the Caucasian-associated ancestry cluster was found for 75% to 85% of 300 to 400 genotyped donors.

This clone has a count of ten or more. Its antigen is currently unknown. Primers included in the PCR were 60 Vbeta and 13 Jbeta primers. TCRdb keeps only in-frame clones here, not all; method: immunoSEQ multiplex PCR. The sample records around 130,000 clones, approximately 72% being singletons. Study-wide results and caveats: Specificity for CMV antigens was confirmed in vitro for three of the CMV-associated chains. A cluster of highly shared sequence variants was likely a sequencing artifact. The authors assumed roughly uniform sequencing depth across donors for presence/absence analyses.

The germline V and J ends were trimmed by 0 bases and 7 bases, with 7 bases remaining between them. This CDR3 is 12 amino acids long. CDR1 and CDR2 (germline): LGHNA, YSLEER. This chain connects TRBV4-3 to TRBJ2-7; no reliable D call. The receptor's source is a human donor in good health. Sequencing was performed on PBMCs. CDR3 sequence: CASSQDRREQYF. As DNA, the CDR3 is TGCGCCAGCAGCCAAGATAGGCGGGAGCAGTACTTC.